The 22 T cell receptor beta chains presented below share a single source sample, sequenced in a study of post-analysis software for immune sequencing data. General study points: In patients, 4 to 6 TRBV segments were more frequent than in controls, with TRBV5-6, TRBV5-1 and TRBV20-1 among them.

No cognate antigen is known for these TCRs. Built from TCR beta cDNA, the libraries had unique molecular identifiers in them. One entry per CDR3 protein results from TCRdb running MiXCR on the PCR reads. The sample includes 820,000 or so distinct CDR3 sequences, 53% of them seen just once. Sequencing was done on a sample of blood. Receptors were obtained from a girl aged 5 to 17 with multiple sclerosis.

This clonotype was seen only a few times. V is TRBV7-6 and J is TRBJ2-7; 13 positions agree with TRBD2. The end of the DNA fits TRBJ2-5 better, so the J call may be wrong. In germline, CDR1 is SGHVS, CDR2 FNYEAQ. This CDR3 comprises 17 residues. CDR3 region: CASSQHPPTSGRETQYF. CDR3 sequence (DNA): TGTGCCAGCAGCCAGCACCCCCCGACTAGCGGGAGGGAGACCCAGTACTTC.

This sequence joins TRBV4-1 and TRBJ2-4; the D is unclear. The J call may be incorrect, as the DNA end agrees better with TRBJ2-7. CDR1 is MGHRA, CDR2 YSYEKL, per germline. This CDR3 region has 15 residues. The chain's CDR3 is CASSPVSSKTYEQYF. CDR3 bases: TGCGCCAGCAGCCCCGTCTCGAGTAAGACCTACGAGCAGTACTTC.

V and J are TRBV5-1 and TRBJ1-2; 10 positions match TRBD1. V shed 4 bases, J shed 6 bases, and the junction held 6 bases outside the gene matches. The CDR3 is made up of 14 amino acids. Germline V gives CDR1 SGHRS, CDR2 YFSETQ. The CDR3 sequence is CASSAGQGVDGYTF. As DNA, the CDR3 is TGCGCCAGCAGCGCCGGACAGGGGGTAGATGGCTACACCTTC.

In regard to this clonotype: A read error may account for a junction end that differs from germline. The chain joins TRBV20-1 to TRBJ2-7; perhaps TRBD2 as D (6 bases). There are 17 residues in the CDR3. The germline gives CDR1 DFQATT, CDR2 SNEGSKA (reference sequence). CDR3 amino acids: CSARDRRGRPHSCEQYF. The CDR3 nucleotides are TGCAGTGCTAGAGATCGTAGAGGGAGGCCACACTCCTGCGAGCAGTACTTC.

The chain recombines TRBV5-6 with TRBJ1-4, with D perhaps TRBD1 (6 bases). Per germline, CDR1 SGHDT and CDR2 YYEEEE. The CDR3 covers 13 residues. With 7 bases removed from V and 8 bases from J, the gap between germline ends came to 15 bases. CDR3 residues: CASGYQGLEKLFF. The CDR3 DNA is TGTGCCAGCGGATATCAGGGGCTGGAAAAACTGTTTTTT.

The CDR3 is CSAQGQGILGDGYTF. The CDR3 DNA sequence: TGCAGTGCTCAAGGACAGGGAATATTAGGAGATGGCTACACCTTC. The chain has TRBV20-1 and TRBJ1-2, with 8 bases aligning to TRBD1. The CDR3 loop spans 15 amino acids. CDR1 is DFQATT and CDR2 is SNEGSKA in the germline V gene (reference sequence). V lost 5 bases, J lost 6 bases, and 14 bases stayed unmatched.

The chain recombines TRBV2 with TRBJ2-3; D is undetermined. Germline loops: CDR1 SNHLY, CDR2 FYNNEI. The CDR3 loop spans 13 amino acids. V was trimmed by 2 bases and J by 6 bases, leaving 9 bases between them. CDR3 bases: TGTGCCAGCAGTGAAATCCTTTGGGATACGCAGTATTTT. Translation: CASSEILWDTQYF.

This clonotype was picked up a small number of times. V is TRBV12-3 or TRBV12-4 and J is TRBJ2-5, with 15 nucleotides matching TRBD2. V trimming: 6 bases; J trimming: 4 bases; junction bases outside the gene matches: 6. The CDR3 contains 16 residues. CDR3: CASSGLAGGITETQYF. The CDR3 DNA reads TGTGCCAGCAGCGGACTAGCGGGAGGGATTACAGAGACCCAGTACTTC.

The chain uses TRBV5-5 and TRBJ2-4; TRBD1 aligns across 8 bases. The end of the DNA fits TRBJ2-7 better, so the J call may be wrong. The length of the CDR3 is 14 residues. CDR1 is SGHKS and CDR2 is YYEKEE in the germline V gene (reference sequence). The CDR3 coding sequence is TGTGCCAGCAGCTTTAGGACAGGGAAGTACGAGCAGTACTTC. This translates into CASSFRTGKYEQYF.

This clonotype was counted once. The chain couples TRBV10-3 to TRBJ2-5; TRBD2 aligns across 9 bases. Trimming removed 7 bases from V and 4 bases from J; junction bases left unmatched: 4. This CDR3 spans 13 amino acids. Germline CDR1 is ENHRY and CDR2 is SYGVKD. CDR3: CAIKIAGAETQYF. The DNA for the CDR3 is TGTGCCATCAAAATAGCGGGAGCAGAGACCCAGTACTTC.

V gene TRBV20-1 combines with J gene TRBJ2-1, with 12 positions matching TRBD1. The J call may be wrong; the DNA end is better matched by TRBJ2-7. The CDR3 totals 14 residues. The germline V gene has CDR1 DFQATT and CDR2 SNEGSKA (reference sequence). CDR3 nucleotides: TGCAGTGCCCAGGGACAGGGGGCTACCTACGAGCAGTACTTC. Amino acid sequence: CSAQGQGATYEQYF.

In its sample, this clonotype was seen a few times. The junction differs from germline at one of its ends, possibly a read error. The CDR3 reads CSARESGSLVGQYF. The DNA for the CDR3 is TGCAGCGCTAGAGAATCCGGCAGCCTCGTCGGGCAGTACTTC. The rearrangement joins TRBV20-1 to TRBJ2-7; D remains ambiguous. The CDR3 contains 14 residues. Per germline, CDR1 DFQATT and CDR2 SNEGSKA (reference sequence).

There are a few counts of this clonotype. The chain carries TRBV5-1 and TRBJ1-1; a weak D match, TRBD1 (6 bases). There are 15 residues in the CDR3. Germline V lookup: CDR1 SGHRS, CDR2 YFSETQ. V lost 0 bases, J lost 1 base, and 10 bases lay in between. The CDR3 region is CASSLEGHRNTEAFF. In nucleotides, the CDR3 is TGCGCCAGCAGCTTGGAGGGACATAGGAACACTGAAGCTTTCTTT.

This chain connects TRBV20-1 to TRBJ2-7, with no clear D. This CDR3 comprises 15 residues. Per germline, CDR1 DFQATT and CDR2 SNEGSKA (reference sequence). Trimming took off 6 bases at V and 2 bases at J, with 20 bases between the two ends. CDR3 region: CSAPLVGYPPYEQYF. CDR3 DNA: TGCAGTGCCCCCTTGGTGGGGTACCCTCCCTACGAGCAGTACTTC.

The chain recombines TRBV20-1 with TRBJ2-5; D may be TRBD2 (5 bases). The DNA matches TRBJ2-7 better at its end, which makes the J call doubtful. The CDR3 loop spans 13 amino acids. Germline loops: CDR1 DFQATT, CDR2 SNEGSKA (reference sequence). In nucleotides, the CDR3 is TGCAGTGCTAGAGAAGGGAGAGGACCCGAGCAGTACTTC. Its translation: CSAREGRGPEQYF.

This sequence joins TRBV6-6 and TRBJ2-7; no clear D gene. V was cut by 7 bases and J by 0 bases, with 10 bases left in between. The length of the CDR3 is 13 residues. The germline CDR1 and CDR2 sequences are MNHNY and SVGAGI (reference sequence). The CDR3 loop reads CASTGGPSYEQYF. The CDR3 nucleotides read TGTGCCAGCACCGGCGGCCCCTCCTACGAGCAGTACTTC.

The rearrangement uses TRBV12-3 or TRBV12-4 and TRBJ2-5; 16 bases align to TRBD2. V lost 1 base to trimming and J lost 5 bases; unmatched junction nucleotides: 1. This CDR3 is built from 16 residues. CDR3 region: CASSLGGLAGGETQYF. The CDR3 region has the DNA TGTGCCAGCAGTTTAGGGGGACTAGCGGGGGGGGAGACCCAGTACTTC.

This chain uses TRBV3-1 with TRBJ2-1; 7 nucleotides agree with TRBD2. The trim removed 0 bases at V and 3 bases at J, leaving 2 bases unmatched. Germline V CDR1 and CDR2: LGHDT, YNNKEL (reference sequence). CDR3 length: 15 residues. The CDR3 nucleotides read TGTGCCAGCAGCCAAGATGGCGGGGGCTACAATGAGCAGTTCTTC. This encodes CASSQDGGGYNEQFF.

The rearrangement uses TRBV12-3 or TRBV12-4 and TRBJ2-5, with D tentatively TRBD1 (6 bases). V lost 2 bases and J lost 9, with 13 bases in between. The CDR3 totals 13 residues. Here the CDR3 reads CASSLYAEGAQYF. In nucleotides, the CDR3 is TGTGCCAGCAGTTTATATGCAGAGGGGGCCCAGTACTTC.

This sequence joins TRBV7-3 and TRBJ2-3; weak D call: TRBD2 (5 bases). Germline-derived CDR1 and CDR2 are SGHTA and FQGTGA. Deletions cut 5 bases from V and 4 bases from J, with 13 bases between. The CDR3 covers 14 residues. CDR3 sequence reads: CASSASGNADTQYF. For the CDR3, the DNA is TGTGCCAGCAGCGCTTCGGGGAACGCAGATACGCAGTATTTT.

V gene TRBV5-1 combines with J gene TRBJ2-5, with 12 positions matching TRBD1. Germline CDR1 SGHRS, CDR2 YFSETQ. V lost 3 bases and J lost 5; bases outside the gene matches: 5. This CDR3 has 15 amino acids. CDR3 DNA sequence: TGCGCCAGCAGCTCCGGGACAGGGGGCTTGGAGACCCAGTACTTC. It codes for CASSSGTGGLETQYF.

V and J are TRBV29-1 and TRBJ1-1; 8 positions agree with TRBD1. The junction had 2 bases not matched to a gene; V was cut back by 3 bases and J by 5 bases. This CDR3 has 12 residues. Germline V gives CDR1 SQVTM, CDR2 ANQGSEA. CDR3 DNA: TGCAGCGTTGAGGACAGGGAGACTGAAGCTTTCTTT. Translation gives CSVEDRETEAFF.